This T cell receptor (beta chain) was obtained from a study of blood T cell repertoires in COVID-19 (dated by TCRdb to the early 2020s). For the study in its entirety: Collaborator samples came from the United States, Italy and Spain and covered acute and convalescent phases of COVID-19. The repertoires were released in a freely available public database meant as a resource for research on the immune response to SARS-CoV-2. The material from the prospective study consisted of cDNA or gDNA derived from T cells, B-cell-depleted T cells, or PBMCs. Subjects who had been exposed to COVID-19, were actively infected with it, or had recovered from it provided the deeply sampled blood TCRbeta repertoires that made up the dataset. The sample metadata nearly always contained a de-identified subject ID, COVID-19 status, age in years and sex. HLA class I and class II types, where available, came from metadata supplied by the sample provider rather than from assay-based typing. The samples were drawn from two sources: the first 160 participants of the ongoing ImmuneRACE study, and fewer than 1,500 subjects contributed by 6 global collaborators. Beyond this particular receptor, the publication reports: The amount of clinical and demographic metadata varied by source and participant and was provided uncurated.

The immunoSEQ Assay, a bias-controlled multiplex PCR, was used to amplify TCRbeta CDR3 regions from genomic DNA. For the original study's pipeline: Nucleated cell counts per sample were estimated from amplification of reference gene primers within the assay. Sequence reads were collapsed and filtered to measure the absolute abundance of every unique TCRbeta CDR3 rearrangement. For each sample, productive Simpson clonality was calculated as the square root of Simpson's diversity index across productive rearrangements. This is the immuneACCESS table as TCRdb keeps it, with only in-frame sequences that have V and J called. A part of the clones is gone; compared with another copy, unresolved V genes explain less than half, and the rest is unexplained. V, J and clone size are taken as reported in that table, and D and trimming were inferred from the DNA itself. This sample is represented by about 170,000 clones; roughly four fifths of them were singletons. In total, the top ten clones hold approximately 2.5% of the sample.

The collaborating institutions used their own protocols to collect whole blood in K2EDTA tubes. Collaborator samples were shipped for TCRbeta analysis as frozen whole blood, isolated PBMCs, or DNA extracted from either sample type. About this clone itself: Its antigen is currently not known. No clone much larger than this one lies a single base away; base qualities are absent.

The germline V and J ends show losses of 3 bases and 1 base respectively, and no gene match explains 3 bases of the junction. The CDR3 has 16 amino acids, counting the end cysteine and phenylalanine. Solely the CDR3 DNA is kept, with 48 bases framed from the first base. CDR1 and CDR2 are drawn from the germline V gene: WSHSY, SAAADI. The clonotype comes from a human donor with acute or convalescent COVID-19. The donor label of this sample is uncertain. Sequenced input: peripheral blood. In this chain, TRBV10-2 is recombined with TRBJ2-5, and 12 bases in between align with TRBD2. The bases are TGCGCCAGCAGTGACCTAGCGGGAGGGGGCCAAGAGACCCAGTACTTC. Translated, it reads CASSDLAGGGQETQYF.